Listed below are T cell receptor beta chains from one sample, sequenced in a study of response to subunit inactivated influenza vaccine. TCRdb called the RT-PCR reads again in MiXCR, with one record for every CDR3 protein. The sample yields approximately 500,000 distinct CDR3 sequences, 10% to 15% seen once. The sequencing used PBMCs from blood, collected 40 to 50 days after vaccination. These receptors were collected from a man between 50 and 59 years old who received an inactivated influenza vaccine. Both conserved end residues are part of each CDR3. A D gene is named only where the DNA matches it firmly.

D	V	CDR3
TRBD2	TRBV25-1	CASSEVAGDTDTQYF
.	TRBV4-2	CASSQEQYYNEQFF
TRBD1	TRBV12-3/TRBV12-4	CASRPSGGGGYTF
.	TRBV7-2	CASSLRGAGTDTQYF
.	TRBV5-5	CASSSIKWDEQFF
.	TRBV29-1	CSVTDSYEQYF
.	TRBV6-1	CASSPTATISTDTQYF
TRBD2	TRBV6-2/TRBV6-3	CASSYSSSGVTYNEQFF
.	TRBV4-3	CASSQDAIGNGYTF
TRBD1	TRBV4-3	CASSQGNRGGETQYF
TRBD2	TRBV20-1	CSARASPVAGGFGEQYF
.	TRBV6-6	CASNLGITDTQYF
.	TRBV19	CASSGGIYSGAREPQHF
.	TRBV27	CASSFNWIWEKLFF
.	TRBV18	CASSPRRWEDRNNEQFF
TRBD2	TRBV4-2	CASSQHGLDSYEQYF
.	TRBV2	CARAPNSYGYTF
.	TRBV19	CASSYPRDGAYEQYF
TRBD2	TRBV5-1	CASSLAGTTGSIQYF
TRBD1	TRBV7-9	CASSVIGTGGSEQYF
TRBD1	TRBV4-1	CASSQVHRGQYEQYF
.	TRBV11-2	CASSLSISGLDSPLHF
.	TRBV2	CASSEQGHGNEQFF
.	TRBV7-9	CASSPKPGDQVSQFF
TRBD2	TRBV11-2	CASSQAGGRNTQYF
.	TRBV6-1	CASRTGDSIYNEQFF
.	TRBV7-2	CASSLPGLNTEAFF
TRBD2	TRBV4-2	CASRALAGGPSNEQFF
.	TRBV7-2	CASSFISGTYNEQFF
TRBD2	TRBV20-1	CSASAGGNYEQYF
.	TRBV5-1	CASSSDRNEQFF
.	TRBV12-3/TRBV12-4	CASSLEGYSGNTIYF
TRBD2	TRBV20-1	CSASPTSGGAREQFF
.	TRBV7-6	CASSLTSGFYEQYF
.	TRBV6-1	CASSERWIQGNSPLHF
TRBD1	TRBV10-3	CAISRNVGQGNYEQYF